This TCR beta chain is drawn from a study of T-cell memory formation after mild COVID-19. CDR3 size: 18 residues. Germline trimming cut 5 bases from V and 4 bases from J; bases unmatched to any gene: 15. Germline CDR1 SGHVS, CDR2 FQNEAQ. Overall study findings and caveats: The SARS-CoV-2 specificity of second-wave clones reaching peak at day 37 remained unverified. Contracting CD4+ clones sat mainly in CM and EM; CD8+ in EMRA.

TCRdb re-analysed the 5' RACE reads in MiXCR, keeping a single row per CDR3 protein. The sample contains approximately 500,000 distinct CDR3 sequences, approximately 23% of which appear only once. There are a few counts of this clonotype. Its matching antigen is unknown. The chain uses TRBV7-8 and TRBJ2-5; TRBD2 matches at 11 bases. The sample was PBMCs or a T cell subset sorted from them (not recorded which). This TCR was recovered from an adult woman who had mild COVID-19 (a few samples of this study predate the infection). Cell type and time point are not known. The CDR3 nucleotides read TGTGCCAGCAGCCTAGGGCGTTCTAGCGGGGGGTTAGGAGAGACCCAGTACTTC. As protein: CASSLGRSSGGLGETQYF. The full variable domain, in which reference TRBV7-8 and TRBJ2-5 provide the parts outside the CDR3, is GAGVSQSPRYKVAKRGQDVALRCDPISGHVSLFWYQQALGQGPEFLTYFQNEAQLDKSGLPSDRFFAERPEGSVSTLKIQRTQQEDSAVYLCASSLGRSSGGLGETQYFGPGTRLLVL.